This T cell receptor (beta chain) was recorded in a study of technical replicates of blood from a handful of donors (dated by TCRdb to the late 2010s). Concerning this clone itself: Its target antigen remains unknown. Base qualities are missing; no much larger clone stands one base away.

The receptor library was made with the immunoSEQ multiplex PCR assay. Held by TCRdb, this immuneACCESS table contains in-frame sequences only and omits some clones. Under half of the omission traces to an unresolved V gene where checked; the cause of the rest is unknown. The sample contains 85,000 to 100,000 clones, approximately 94% of them found a single time. 0.2% to 0.25% of the sample lies in the top ten. V sheds 6 bases and J sheds 7 bases, leaving 18 bases between their ends. According to the germline V gene (reference sequence), CDR1 reads LNHDA and CDR2 reads SQIVND. Including cysteine and phenylalanine, the CDR3 has 15 amino acids. CDR3 DNA only is kept here, 45 bases in frame from base 1.

The sequence was collected from a human donor in good health. The rearrangement joined TRBV19 to TRBJ1-4; possibly the D gene is TRBD1, per 6 matching bases. What was sequenced was T cells isolated from PBMCs. For the CDR3, the sequence is CASSPMTGGGEKLFF. The nucleotides are TGTGCCAGTAGCCCCATGACAGGCGGGGGTGAAAAACTGTTTTTT.